In this sample, the clone carrying this TCR beta chain turned up many times. The sample belongs to a study of regulatory T cells in long-lasting Graves disease. Time point in this sample: persistent/refractory GD, antithyroid drugs over 5 years with positive TRAb. The TCR library used RNA extracted from PBMCs. Arm-PCR of CDR3 regions and iRepertoire HTBI primers were the basis on which TCR beta libraries were built. TCRdb fed the multiplex PCR reads into MiXCR, producing one record per CDR3 protein. The table lists over 350,000 distinct CDR3 sequences, less than 25% of them singletons, with less than 25% in the top ten. This clonotype was sampled from a female donor with Graves disease. The specimen was peripheral blood mononuclear cells (PBMCs), collected when the disease was refractory, from a patient treated with antithyroid drugs.

For the CDR3, the DNA is TGTGCCAGCAGCTCCCGGGCCTACGAGCAGTACTTC. It specifies CASSSRAYEQYF. This chain uses TRBV7-9 with TRBJ2-7; D remains ambiguous. Trimming removed 4 bases at V and 2 bases at J, with 6 bases between. Per the germline V gene, CDR1 is SEHNR and CDR2 is FQNEAQ (reference sequence). This CDR3 has 12 residues.